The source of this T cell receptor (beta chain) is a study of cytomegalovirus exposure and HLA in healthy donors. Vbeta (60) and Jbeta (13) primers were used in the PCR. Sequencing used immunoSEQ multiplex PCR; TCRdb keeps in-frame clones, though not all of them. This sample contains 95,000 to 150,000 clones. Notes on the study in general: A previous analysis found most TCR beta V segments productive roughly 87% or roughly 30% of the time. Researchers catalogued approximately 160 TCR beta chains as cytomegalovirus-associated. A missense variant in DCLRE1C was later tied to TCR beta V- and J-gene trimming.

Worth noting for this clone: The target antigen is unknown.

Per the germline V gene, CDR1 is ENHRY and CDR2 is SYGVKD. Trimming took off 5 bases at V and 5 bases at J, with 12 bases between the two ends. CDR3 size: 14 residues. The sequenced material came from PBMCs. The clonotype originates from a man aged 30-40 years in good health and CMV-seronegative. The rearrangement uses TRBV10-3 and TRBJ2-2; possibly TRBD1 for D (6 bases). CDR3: CAISNNRDTGELFF. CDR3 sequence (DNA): TGTGCCATCAGTAATAACAGGGATACCGGGGAGCTGTTTTTT.